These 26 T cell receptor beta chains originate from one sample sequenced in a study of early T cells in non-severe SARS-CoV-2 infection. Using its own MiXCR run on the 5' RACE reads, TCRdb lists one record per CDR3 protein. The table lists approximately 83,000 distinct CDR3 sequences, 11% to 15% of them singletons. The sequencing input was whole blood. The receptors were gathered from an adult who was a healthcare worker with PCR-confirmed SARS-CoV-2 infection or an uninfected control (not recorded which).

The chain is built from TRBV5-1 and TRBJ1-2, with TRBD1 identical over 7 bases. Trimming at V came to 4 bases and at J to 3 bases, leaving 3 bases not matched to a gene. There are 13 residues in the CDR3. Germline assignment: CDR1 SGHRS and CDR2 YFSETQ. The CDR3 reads CASSPDRHYGYTF. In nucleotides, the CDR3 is TGCGCCAGCAGCCCGGACAGGCACTATGGCTACACCTTC.

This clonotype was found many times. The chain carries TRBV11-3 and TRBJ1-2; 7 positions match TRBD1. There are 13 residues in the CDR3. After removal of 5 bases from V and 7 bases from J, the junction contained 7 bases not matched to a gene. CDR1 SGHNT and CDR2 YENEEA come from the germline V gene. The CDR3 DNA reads TGTGCCAGCAGCCTTCGCAGGGGGTCTGGCTACACCTTC. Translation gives CASSLRRGSGYTF.

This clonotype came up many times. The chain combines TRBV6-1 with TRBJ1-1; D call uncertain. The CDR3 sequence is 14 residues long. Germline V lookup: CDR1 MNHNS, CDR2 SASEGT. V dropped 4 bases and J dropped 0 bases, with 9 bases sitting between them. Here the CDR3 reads CASSVGRMNTEAFF. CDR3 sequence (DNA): TGTGCCAGCAGTGTAGGGCGCATGAACACTGAAGCTTTCTTT.

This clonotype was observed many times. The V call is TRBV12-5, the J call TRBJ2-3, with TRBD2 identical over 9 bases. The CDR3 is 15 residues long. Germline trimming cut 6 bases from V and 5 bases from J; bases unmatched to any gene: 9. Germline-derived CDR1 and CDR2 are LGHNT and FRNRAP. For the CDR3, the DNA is TGTGCTAGTGGCCTCATAGCGGGAGCCCAAGATACGCAGTATTTT. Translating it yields CASGLIAGAQDTQYF.

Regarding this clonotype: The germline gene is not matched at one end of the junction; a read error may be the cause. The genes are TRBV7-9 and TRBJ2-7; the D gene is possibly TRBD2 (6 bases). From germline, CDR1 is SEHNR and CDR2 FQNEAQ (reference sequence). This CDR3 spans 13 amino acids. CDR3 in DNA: TGTGCCTGCAGCTTAGTCGGGGGCTACGAGCAGTACTTC. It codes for CACSLVGGYEQYF.

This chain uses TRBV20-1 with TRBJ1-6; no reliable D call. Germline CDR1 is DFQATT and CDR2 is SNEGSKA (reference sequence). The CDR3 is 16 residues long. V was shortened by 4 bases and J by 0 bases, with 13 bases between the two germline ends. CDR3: CSATLGGASYNSPLHF. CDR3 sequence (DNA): TGCAGTGCTACTCTGGGCGGAGCCTCCTATAATTCACCCCTCCACTTT.

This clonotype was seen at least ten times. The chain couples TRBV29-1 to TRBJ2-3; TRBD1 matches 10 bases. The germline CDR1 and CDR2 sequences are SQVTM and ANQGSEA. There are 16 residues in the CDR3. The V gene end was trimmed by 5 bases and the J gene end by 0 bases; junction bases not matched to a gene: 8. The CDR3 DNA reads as TGCAGCGTTCAACTCAGGGGACAGGGGAGCACAGATACGCAGTATTTT. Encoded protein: CSVQLRGQGSTDTQYF.

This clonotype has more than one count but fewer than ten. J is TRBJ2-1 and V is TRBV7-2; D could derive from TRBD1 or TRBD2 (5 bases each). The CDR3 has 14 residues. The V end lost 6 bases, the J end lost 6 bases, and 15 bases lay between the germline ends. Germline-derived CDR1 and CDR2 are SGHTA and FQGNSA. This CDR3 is CASSQVGVPNEQFF. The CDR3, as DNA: TGTGCCAGCAGTCAAGTGGGGGTTCCCAATGAGCAGTTCTTC.

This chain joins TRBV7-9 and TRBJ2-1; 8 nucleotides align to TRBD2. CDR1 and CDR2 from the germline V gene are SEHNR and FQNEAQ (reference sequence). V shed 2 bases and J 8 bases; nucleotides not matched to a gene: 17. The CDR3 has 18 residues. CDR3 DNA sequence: TGTGCCAGCAGCTTATTCCCCCGGACGGGGGGGCCGGTTGATGAGCAGTTCTTC. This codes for CASSLFPRTGGPVDEQFF. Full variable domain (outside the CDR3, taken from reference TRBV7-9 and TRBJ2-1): DTGVSQNPRHKITKRGQNVTFRCDPISEHNRLYWYRQTLGQGPEFLTYFQNEAQLEKSRLLSDRFSAERPKGSFSTLEIQRTEQGDSAMYLCASSLFPRTGGPVDEQFFGPGTRLTVL.

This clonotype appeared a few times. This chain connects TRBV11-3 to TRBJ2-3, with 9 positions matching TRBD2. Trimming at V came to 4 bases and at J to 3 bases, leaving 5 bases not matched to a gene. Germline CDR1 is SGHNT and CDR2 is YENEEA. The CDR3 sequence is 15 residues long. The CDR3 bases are TGTGCCAGCAGCTCCTTTAGCGGGGGAACAGATACGCAGTATTTT. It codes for CASSSFSGGTDTQYF.

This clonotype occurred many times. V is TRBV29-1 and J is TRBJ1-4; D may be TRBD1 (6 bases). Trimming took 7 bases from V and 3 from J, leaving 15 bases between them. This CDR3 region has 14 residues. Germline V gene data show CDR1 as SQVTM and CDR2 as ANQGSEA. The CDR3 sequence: CSAVQGWSNEKLFF. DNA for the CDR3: TGCAGCGCAGTCCAGGGGTGGTCTAATGAAAAACTGTTTTTT.

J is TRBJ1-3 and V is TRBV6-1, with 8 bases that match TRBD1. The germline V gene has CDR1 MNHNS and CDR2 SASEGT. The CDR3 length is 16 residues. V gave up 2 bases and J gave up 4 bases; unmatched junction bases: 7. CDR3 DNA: TGTGCCAGCAGTGAAACTTGGGGACAGGTCGGAAACACCATATATTTT. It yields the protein CASSETWGQVGNTIYF.

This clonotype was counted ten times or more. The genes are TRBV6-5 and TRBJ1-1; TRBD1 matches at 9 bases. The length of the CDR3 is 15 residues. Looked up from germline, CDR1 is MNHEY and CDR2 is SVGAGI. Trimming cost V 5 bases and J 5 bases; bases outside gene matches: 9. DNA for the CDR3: TGTGCCAGCAGTAGCACAGGGGGCTTGGGGACTGAAGCTTTCTTT. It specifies CASSSTGGLGTEAFF.

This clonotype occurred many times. The CDR3 DNA reads TGCAGCGTTCTTCAGGACTTTGGCTACACCTTC. It encodes CSVLQDFGYTF. This chain uses TRBV29-1 with TRBJ1-2; D is uncertain. Germline V gives CDR1 SQVTM, CDR2 ANQGSEA. The CDR3 consists of 11 residues. Trimming cost V 5 bases and J 7 bases, with 11 bases left between them.

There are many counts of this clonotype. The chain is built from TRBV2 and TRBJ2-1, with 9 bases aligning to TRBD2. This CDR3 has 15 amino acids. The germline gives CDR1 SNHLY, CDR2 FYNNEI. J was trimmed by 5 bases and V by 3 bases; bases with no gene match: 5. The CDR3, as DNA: TGTGCCAGCAGTGATCTGGGACTAGCTCACAATGAGCAGTTCTTC. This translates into CASSDLGLAHNEQFF.

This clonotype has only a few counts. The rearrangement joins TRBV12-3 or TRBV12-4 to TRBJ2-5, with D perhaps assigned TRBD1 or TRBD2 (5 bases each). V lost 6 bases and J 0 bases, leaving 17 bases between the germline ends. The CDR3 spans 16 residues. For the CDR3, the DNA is TGTGCCAGCAGCCGGCTAATCGGGACCGACCAAGAGACCCAGTACTTC. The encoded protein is CASSRLIGTDQETQYF.

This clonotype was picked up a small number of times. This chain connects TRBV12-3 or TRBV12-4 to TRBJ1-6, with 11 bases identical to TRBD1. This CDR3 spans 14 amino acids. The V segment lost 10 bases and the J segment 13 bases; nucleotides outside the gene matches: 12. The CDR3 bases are TGTGCCACCAAGGACAGGGGGCCAGTCAAGCCCCTCCACTTT. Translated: CATKDRGPVKPLHF.

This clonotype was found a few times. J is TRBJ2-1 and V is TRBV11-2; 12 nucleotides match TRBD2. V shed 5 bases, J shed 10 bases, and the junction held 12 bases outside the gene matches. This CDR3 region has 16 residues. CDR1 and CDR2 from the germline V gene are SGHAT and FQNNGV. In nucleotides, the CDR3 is TGTGCCAGCAGCCCCGGACTAGCGGGAATGGCGATAGAGCAGTTCTTC. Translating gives CASSPGLAGMAIEQFF.

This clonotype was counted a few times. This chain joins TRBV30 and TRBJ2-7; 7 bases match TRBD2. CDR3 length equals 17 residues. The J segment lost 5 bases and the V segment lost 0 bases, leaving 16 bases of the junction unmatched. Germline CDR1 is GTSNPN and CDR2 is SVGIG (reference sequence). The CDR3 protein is CAWSVDSREMMGDEQYF. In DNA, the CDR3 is TGTGCCTGGAGTGTAGACTCGCGGGAGATGATGGGTGACGAGCAGTACTTC.

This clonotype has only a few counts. The CDR3 sequence: CASSPALAGGVGPRGTDTQYF. The CDR3 bases are TGTGCCAGCAGCCCTGCTCTAGCGGGGGGGGTTGGGCCTAGGGGCACAGATACGCAGTATTTT. The chain combines TRBV7-8 with TRBJ2-3; TRBD2 matches 12 bases. Germline V gene sequence: CDR1 SGHVS, CDR2 FQNEAQ. The V gene end was trimmed by 5 bases and the J gene end by 1 base; junction bases not matched to a gene: 19. The length of the CDR3 is 21 residues.

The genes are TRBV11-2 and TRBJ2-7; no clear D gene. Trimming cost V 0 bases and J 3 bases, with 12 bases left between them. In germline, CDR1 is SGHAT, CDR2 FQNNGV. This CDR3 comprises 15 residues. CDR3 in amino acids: CASSLEVVSHYEQYF. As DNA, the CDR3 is TGTGCCAGCAGCTTAGAGGTCGTCAGCCACTACGAGCAGTACTTC. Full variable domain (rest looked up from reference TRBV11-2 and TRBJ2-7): EAGVAQSPRYKIIEKRQSVAFWCNPISGHATLYWYQQILGQGPKLLIQFQNNGVVDDSQLPKDRFSAERLKGVDSTLKIQPAKLEDSAVYLCASSLEVVSHYEQYFGPGTRLTVT.

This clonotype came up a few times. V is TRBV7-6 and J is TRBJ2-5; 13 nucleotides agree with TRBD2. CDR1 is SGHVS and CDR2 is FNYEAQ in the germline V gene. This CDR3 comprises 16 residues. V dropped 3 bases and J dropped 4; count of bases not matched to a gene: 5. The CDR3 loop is CASSLELAGGLETQYF. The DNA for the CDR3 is TGTGCCAGCAGCTTGGAACTAGCGGGGGGGCTAGAGACCCAGTACTTC.

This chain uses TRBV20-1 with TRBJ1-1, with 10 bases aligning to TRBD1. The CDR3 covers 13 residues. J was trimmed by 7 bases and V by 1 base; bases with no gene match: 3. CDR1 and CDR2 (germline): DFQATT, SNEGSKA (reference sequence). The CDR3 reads CSARGDRGLEAFF. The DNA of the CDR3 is TGCAGTGCTAGAGGGGACAGGGGACTTGAAGCTTTCTTT.

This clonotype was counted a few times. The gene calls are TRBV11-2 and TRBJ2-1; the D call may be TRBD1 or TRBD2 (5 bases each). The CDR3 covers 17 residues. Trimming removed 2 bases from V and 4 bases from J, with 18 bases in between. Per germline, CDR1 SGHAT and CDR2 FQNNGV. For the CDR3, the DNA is TGTGCCAGCAGCTTAATGGGGGAAAGCCCGATATACAATGAGCAGTTCTTC. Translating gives CASSLMGESPIYNEQFF.

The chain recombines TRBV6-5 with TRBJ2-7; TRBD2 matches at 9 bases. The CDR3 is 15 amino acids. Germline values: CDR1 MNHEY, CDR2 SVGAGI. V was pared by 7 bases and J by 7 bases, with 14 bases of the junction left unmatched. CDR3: CASTPTLAGRVEQYF. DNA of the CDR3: TGTGCCAGCACCCCGACGCTAGCGGGGCGAGTGGAGCAGTACTTC.

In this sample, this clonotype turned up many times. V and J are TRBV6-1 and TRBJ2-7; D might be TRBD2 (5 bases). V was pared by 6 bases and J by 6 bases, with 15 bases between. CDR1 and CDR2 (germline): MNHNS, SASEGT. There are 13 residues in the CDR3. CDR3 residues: CASRPLNSGEQYF. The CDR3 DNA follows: TGTGCCAGCAGGCCCTTGAACAGCGGCGAGCAGTACTTC.